This entry describes one T cell receptor (beta chain). The antigen remains undetermined. This CDR3 contains 14 residues. V dropped 1 base and J dropped 7; count of bases not matched to a gene: 5. Germline loops: CDR1 MNHNY, CDR2 SVGAGI (reference sequence). The assay was immunoSEQ multiplex PCR, and TCRdb's table has in-frame clones only and misses some. The data hold tens of thousands of clones, with around four fifths observed a single time. The source of the sample is a study of PD-1 blockade in mismatch repair-deficient tumors. Turning to the study itself: All were previously treated, progressing patients with about 12 mismatch repair-deficient cancer types. Study-level points and caveats: Tumor-resident clones, often absent from pretreatment blood, expanded after pembrolizumab and then contracted.

The sequence came from an adult with mismatch repair-deficient cancer. The sample in question was peripheral blood, obtained 4 weeks after starting pembrolizumab. The rearrangement uses TRBV6-6 and TRBJ1-2; 8 bases are shared with TRBD1. Here the CDR3 reads CASSYLSTGVGYTF. The CDR3, as DNA: TGTGCCAGCAGTTACTTGTCGACAGGGGTTGGCTACACCTTC.